The rows below give T cell receptor beta chains drawn from one sample of a study of control samples from healthy donors and cancer patients. TCRdb's copy holds only in-frame clones and misses some; the assay was immunoSEQ multiplex PCR. The data show approximately 150,000 clones, with about 91% seen just once and around 1.6% held by the top ten. The source material was blood. Receptors were obtained from a man between 18 and 35 years old in good health. The CDR3 runs from the conserved cysteine through the conserved F or W. The D gene is left open where the match is weak. Size tells how often a clone was seen (once, few, many) or the class of an expanded clone, and some rows leave it out.

d_gene	abundance	j_gene	len	v_gene	CDR3nt	CDR3aa
-	-	TRBJ1-6	16	TRBV5-1	TGCGCCAGCAGCTTTACATTATTCGGGGGGGATTCACCCCTCCACTTT	CASSFTLFGGDSPLHF
-	-	TRBJ2-6	17	TRBV19	TGTGCCAGTAGTACCCGGACAGACAACTCTGGGGCCAACGTCCTGACTTTC	CASSTRTDNSGANVLTF
-	few	TRBJ2-5	13	TRBV15	TGTGCCACCAGCAGACAGAGGCAAGAGACCCAGTACTTC	CATSRQRQETQYF
TRBD2	once	TRBJ2-2	15	TRBV19	TGTGCCAGTACCTTGGAGCGGGGGGTCACCGGGGAGCTGTTTTTT	CASTLERGVTGELFF
-	once	TRBJ2-1	15	TRBV28	TGTGCCAGCAGTGCGACGACAGATACCTACAATGAGCAGTTCTTC	CASSATTDTYNEQFF
-	-	TRBJ1-3	15	TRBV19	TGTGCCAGTAGTATCTATGTGGGAATTGGAAACACCATATATTTT	CASSIYVGIGNTIYF
-	-	TRBJ2-6	17	TRBV2	TGTGCCAGCAGAGCCCGCGCCGTAAGAGATGGGGCCAACGTCCTGACTTTC	CASRARAVRDGANVLTF
-	once	TRBJ2-1	14	TRBV5-1	TGCGCCAGCAGCTCTGGCAGACTCAACAATGAGCAGTTCTTC	CASSSGRLNNEQFF
-	-	TRBJ2-2	13	TRBV2	TGTGCCAGCAGTGAAGGGTTCTCCGGGGAGCTGTTTTTT	CASSEGFSGELFF
-	-	TRBJ2-7	14	TRBV7-8	TGTGCCAGCAGCTCTCCCCTGGCTACCTACGAGCAGTACTTC	CASSSPLATYEQYF
-	-	TRBJ2-5	13	TRBV11-2	TGTGCCAGCAGCCCCCCGAGACGGTTGACCCAGTACTTC	CASSPPRRLTQYF
-	-	TRBJ1-1	15	TRBV6-2/TRBV6-3	TGTGCCAGCAGTTCGGGACTGATTACGGACACTGAAGCTTTCTTT	CASSSGLITDTEAFF
-	once	TRBJ2-4	16	TRBV6-4	TGTGCCAGCAATGGGAGAAGCGCGCTAGCCAAAAACATTCAGTACTTC	CASNGRSALAKNIQYF
TRBD1	-	TRBJ2-1	17	TRBV5-1	TGCGCCAGCAGTCCGTTGGGACAGGGAGAATCCTACAATGAGCAGTTCTTC	CASSPLGQGESYNEQFF
-	-	TRBJ2-1	13	TRBV24-1	TGTGCCACCAGTGATTACAGGGTCGGTGAGCAGTTCTTC	CATSDYRVGEQFF
-	-	TRBJ2-7	13	TRBV14	TGTGCCAGCAGCCGTGACAGCGGCTACGAGCAGTACTTC	CASSRDSGYEQYF
TRBD1	-	TRBJ2-6	16	TRBV4-2	TGTGCCAGCAGTGAGGGACAGATCTCTGGGGCCAACGTCCTGACTTTC	CASSEGQISGANVLTF
-	-	TRBJ2-4	15	TRBV6-5	TGTGCCAGCAGCCCATTTTTTGGAGCCAAAAACATTCAGTACTTC	CASSPFFGAKNIQYF
-	-	TRBJ2-7	12	TRBV3-1/TRBV3-2	TGTGCCAGCAGATCGGAGTCCCGGGAGCAGTACTTC	CASRSESREQYF
TRBD2	-	TRBJ2-3	20	TRBV9	TGTGCCAGCAGCGTAGAGTCGGCGGGGGGCTTCCCCTCTAGCACAGATACGCAGTATTTT	CASSVESAGGFPSSTDTQYF
-	-	TRBJ1-6	13	TRBV30	TGTGCCTGGAGCGCCACTCCCAATTCACCCCTCCACTTT	CAWSATPNSPLHF
TRBD1	-	TRBJ1-1	14	TRBV19	TGTGCCAGTACCAGGACAGGCCGTGAGGACGAAGCTTTCTTT	CASTRTGREDEAFF
TRBD1	-	TRBJ2-7	15	TRBV7-6	TGTGCCAGCAGCCCAGGGACAGGGGGACGGTACGAGCAGTACTTC	CASSPGTGGRYEQYF
TRBD2	-	TRBJ2-1	20	TRBV7-3	TGTGCCAGCAGCTTAACCGGGGCGGCGGGGGGCCCCAAGACCTACAATGAGCAGTTCTTC	CASSLTGAAGGPKTYNEQFF
TRBD1	-	TRBJ2-1	16	TRBV12-5	TGTGCTAGTGGTTTGACGGACAGGTGGACGGTCGATGAGCAGTTCTTC	CASGLTDRWTVDEQFF
-	-	TRBJ1-2	14	TRBV4-1	TGCGCCAGCAGCCAACAGAGCTTTAACTATGGCTACACCTTC	CASSQQSFNYGYTF
TRBD1	-	TRBJ1-6	14	TRBV5-5	TGTGCCAGCAGCCGTTACAGGGGGAATTCACCCCTCCACTTT	CASSRYRGNSPLHF